These 7 T cell receptor beta chains were all obtained from the same sample, sequenced in a study of Graves' ophthalmopathy and Graves' hyperthyroidism. Amplification from RNA transcripts yielded the TCR beta CDR3 regions. A first-round RT-PCR used HTBI primers, followed by a second-round multiplex PCR. From the multiplex PCR reads, TCRdb called clonotypes with MiXCR, one entry per CDR3 protein. In the table there are around 15,000 distinct CDR3 sequences, roughly 50% of which are singletons. The sequenced sample consisted of peripheral blood. These receptors were collected from a middle-aged woman with stable Graves' hyperthyroidism.

The CDR3 DNA is TGTGCCACCAGCGCCCGGGACAGGGGAACTAATGAAAAACTGTTTTTT. It yields the protein CATSARDRGTNEKLFF. The chain carries TRBV15 and TRBJ1-4; 10 nucleotides line up with TRBD1. Trimming cost V 5 bases and J 1 base; bases outside gene matches: 4. The CDR3 totals 16 residues. Germline V gene sequence: CDR1 LNHNV, CDR2 YYDKDF (reference sequence).

A word on this clonotype: The junction departs from the called germline gene at one end, perhaps through a read error. The chain's CDR3 is CAISESLEDF. CDR3 in DNA: TGTGCCATCAGTGAGTCGTTGGAGGACTTC. This sequence joins TRBV10-3 and TRBJ2-5, with a weak D call TRBD2 (5 bases). The CDR3 spans 10 residues. CDR1 is ENHRY and CDR2 is SYGVKD in the germline V gene.

The chain couples TRBV6-4 to TRBJ1-2; 10 bases map to TRBD1. Trimming removed 8 bases from V and 5 bases from J; junction bases left unmatched: 14. Germline loops: CDR1 MRHNA, CDR2 SNTAGT. The CDR3 runs 16 residues. The CDR3 sequence is CASSKNPGQGFYGYTF. CDR3 in DNA: TGTGCCAGCTCAAAAAACCCGGGACAGGGGTTTTATGGCTACACCTTC.

This chain links TRBV5-1 with TRBJ2-1, with TRBD1 as a possible D gene (6 bases). Trimming took 0 bases from V and 8 from J, leaving 15 bases between them. The CDR3 spans 15 residues. Germline V gene data show CDR1 as SGHRS and CDR2 as YFSETQ. Here the CDR3 DNA reads TGCGCCAGCAGCTTGGGACTTCTTGAGGGGGATGAGCAGTTCTTC. The encoded protein is CASSLGLLEGDEQFF.

The V call is TRBV6-5, the J call TRBJ1-6; D not certain. Germline V CDR1 and CDR2: MNHEY, SVGAGI. The CDR3 runs to 15 residues. Trimming took off 7 bases at V and 3 bases at J, with 13 bases between the two ends. The CDR3 DNA is TGTGCCAGCACCCCGCTGTGGGACTATAATTCACCCCTCCACTTT. Protein: CASTPLWDYNSPLHF.

For this clonotype: At one boundary the junction diverges from the germline segment, which might be a read error. V and J are TRBV20-1 and TRBJ2-3, with 8 nucleotides matching TRBD1. Germline values: CDR1 DFQATT, CDR2 SNEGSKA (reference sequence). The CDR3 consists of 14 residues. CDR3 in DNA: TGTAGTGCAAGACCGGGACAGGGCACAGATACGCAGTATTTT. Translated: CSARPGQGTDTQYF.

In DNA form, the CDR3 reads TGTGCCAGTACCGTACCCGGGAGGCCCCTATGGTTCTTC. This codes for CASTVPGRPLWFF. The V call is TRBV19, the J call TRBJ2-1, with 7 bases fitting TRBD2. J lost 15 bases, V lost 7 bases, and 15 bases had no gene match. The CDR3 covers 13 residues. The germline CDR1 and CDR2 sequences are LNHDA and SQIVND (reference sequence). Filled out from reference TRBV19 and TRBJ2-1, the complete variable domain reads DGGITQSPKYLFRKEGQNVTLSCEQNLNHDAMYWYRQDPGQGLRLIYYSQIVNDFQKGDIAEGYSVSREKKESFPLTVTSAQKNPTAFYLCASTVPGRPLWFFGPGTRLTVL.